Listed below are T cell receptor beta chains from one sample, sequenced in a study of metastatic and nonmetastatic thyroid tumors. TCRdb re-analyzed the PCR reads through MiXCR. In the table there are roughly 30,000 clones, around a quarter of which are singletons. Sequencing input: blood. These receptors originate from a female donor with papillary thyroid cancer or a benign thyroid nodule (not recorded which). Some clones in this sample may be carry-over from other donors' samples. CDR3s include the opening cysteine and the closing phenylalanine or tryptophan. The order of the fields is J gene, V gene, CDR3 protein.

j_gene: TRBJ1-3; v_gene: TRBV19; CDR3aa: CASSTGRAFSGNTIYF
j_gene: TRBJ2-2; v_gene: TRBV2; CDR3aa: CASSELARRGAGELFF
j_gene: TRBJ2-5; v_gene: TRBV30; CDR3aa: CAWSQEETQYF
j_gene: TRBJ2-1; v_gene: TRBV7-2; CDR3aa: CASSFRWGDEQFF
j_gene: TRBJ2-6; v_gene: TRBV6-1; CDR3aa: CASSEGGSGANVLTF
j_gene: TRBJ2-1; v_gene: TRBV7-2; CDR3aa: CASSPPRGGFGPGEQFF
j_gene: TRBJ2-7; v_gene: TRBV30; CDR3aa: CAWSVLDGFYEQYF
j_gene: TRBJ1-1; v_gene: TRBV4-3; CDR3aa: CASSRDRGKRTEAFF
j_gene: TRBJ2-1; v_gene: TRBV7-2; CDR3aa: CASSLAGGLSGEQFF
j_gene: TRBJ2-7; v_gene: TRBV4-3; CDR3aa: CASSQDTGGYSYEQYF
j_gene: TRBJ2-7; v_gene: TRBV27; CDR3aa: CASSLATNSYEQYF
j_gene: TRBJ2-7; v_gene: TRBV27; CDR3aa: CANHLQGGLEQYF
j_gene: TRBJ2-7; v_gene: TRBV19; CDR3aa: CASSQRQGMSEQYF
j_gene: TRBJ2-3; v_gene: TRBV7-9; CDR3aa: CASSSNKGADTQYF
j_gene: TRBJ1-2; v_gene: TRBV6-1; CDR3aa: CASSPGPGQVGGYTF
j_gene: TRBJ2-4; v_gene: TRBV15; CDR3aa: CATSRTGGGGNIQYF
j_gene: TRBJ1-1; v_gene: TRBV28; CDR3aa: CASSPDRGVKTEAFF
j_gene: TRBJ2-5; v_gene: TRBV7-6; CDR3aa: CASSLGAGNMETQYF